Following are 29 T cell receptor beta chains from one sample sequenced in a study of shared clonotypes between healthy human individuals. CD45RO-negative cells were positively selected for CCR7, leaving out terminally differentiated effector memory CD45RA+ cells. Generated by immunoSEQ multiplex PCR, the TCRdb table keeps only in-frame clones and is missing some. The sample lists millions of clones, under 95% occurring once. What was sequenced was naive CD8+ T cells from PBMCs. The receptor set was obtained from a man aged 18 to 29 in good health. Some clones in this sample may be carry-over from other donors' samples.

The V and J genes are TRBV11-2 and TRBJ1-2; a possible D gene is TRBD1 (6 bases). The germline V and J ends were trimmed by 1 base and 5 bases, with 26 bases remaining between them. Germline CDR1 reads SGHAT; CDR2 reads FQNNGV. The CDR3 extends over 19 amino acids. The chain's CDR3 is CASSLAAQVTGSRGYGYTF. The DNA for the CDR3 is TGTGCCAGCAGCTTAGCTGCCCAAGTAACAGGGAGCCGTGGGTATGGCTACACCTTC.

In this sample, this clone turned up once. This rearrangement joins TRBV7-9 to TRBJ2-7; D is ambiguous. V was cut by 5 bases and J by 0 bases, with 17 bases left in between. Germline lookup yields CDR1 SEHNR and CDR2 FQNEAQ (reference sequence). The CDR3 sequence is 16 residues long. CDR3 bases: TGTGCCAGCAGCGATCCAACCGATAGGAGCTCCTACGAGCAGTACTTC. Its translation is CASSDPTDRSSYEQYF.

The count of this clone is one. V is TRBV2 and J is TRBJ2-5, with D unresolved. This CDR3 region has 14 residues. Germline V lookup: CDR1 SNHLY, CDR2 FYNNEI. The germline V and J ends were trimmed by 1 base and 1 base, with 7 bases remaining between them. CDR3: CASSEGPSQETQYF. Here the CDR3 DNA reads TGTGCCAGCAGTGAAGGGCCTAGCCAAGAGACCCAGTACTTC.

J is TRBJ2-3 and V is TRBV4-3; 10 bases are shared with TRBD2. J was trimmed by 2 bases and V by 0 bases; bases with no gene match: 8. Germline assignment: CDR1 LGHNA and CDR2 YSLEER. The CDR3 length is 18 residues. The CDR3 sequence: CASSQDALSGRATDTQYF. CDR3 nucleotide sequence: TGCGCCAGCAGCCAAGATGCGCTAAGCGGGAGGGCCACAGATACGCAGTATTTT.

This clone was counted once. Distinct nucleotide sequences in the sample also encode this CDR3. CDR3 DNA sequence: TGTGCCAGTAGTCCAAGACTAGCCGGCGAGCAGTACTTC. As protein: CASSPRLAGEQYF. The rearrangement uses TRBV19 and TRBJ2-7; TRBD2 matches 7 bases. This CDR3 has 13 amino acids. The V gene end was trimmed by 5 bases and the J gene end by 6 bases; junction bases not matched to a gene: 7. Germline values: CDR1 LNHDA, CDR2 SQIVND (reference sequence).

J is TRBJ2-1 and V is TRBV27; D may be TRBD1 or TRBD2 (6 bases each). V dropped 5 bases and J dropped 0 bases, with 26 bases sitting between them. Germline V gene data show CDR1 as MNHEY and CDR2 as SMNVEV (reference sequence). This CDR3 comprises 20 residues. In DNA form, the CDR3 reads TGTGCCAGCAGTCCCCCTGGTCAGGGCCCTAGGGGGGTCTCCTACAATGAGCAGTTCTTC. Its protein is CASSPPGQGPRGVSYNEQFF.

This chain links TRBV5-8 with TRBJ2-5, with D perhaps TRBD2 (5 bases). This CDR3 is 11 amino acids long. Germline V CDR1 and CDR2: SGHTS, YDEGEE. V shed 1 base and J shed 11 bases, with 9 bases lying between them. The CDR3 DNA follows: TGTGCCAGCAGCTTGTCGGACTCTCAGTACTTC. This codes for CASSLSDSQYF.

The CDR3: CASSPGTGLSEQYF. CDR3 sequence (DNA): TGTGCCAGCAGTCCGGGGACAGGGTTAAGCGAGCAGTACTTC. This chain joins TRBV27 and TRBJ2-7; 9 nucleotides match TRBD1. Germline V gives CDR1 MNHEY, CDR2 SMNVEV (reference sequence). The trim removed 5 bases at V and 6 bases at J, leaving 8 bases unmatched. The CDR3 has 14 residues.

The V and J genes are TRBV11-2 and TRBJ2-5; D could derive from TRBD1 or TRBD2 (5 bases each). V was pared by 0 bases and J by 7 bases, with 9 bases between. Germline V gene sequence: CDR1 SGHAT, CDR2 FQNNGV. The length of the CDR3 is 13 residues. The CDR3 region is CASSLESRGTQYF. The DNA of the CDR3 is TGTGCCAGCAGCTTAGAATCGAGGGGGACCCAGTACTTC.

This clone has just one count. The genes are TRBV5-6 and TRBJ1-2, with D unclear. CDR3 length: 14 amino acids. The V gene lost 4 bases and the J gene lost 4 bases, with 14 bases spanning the gap. Germline V gene data show CDR1 as SGHDT and CDR2 as YYEEEE. The DNA for the CDR3 is TGTGCCAGCAGCCCTGCGTGGGATCCCTATGGCTACACCTTC. Its translation is CASSPAWDPYGYTF.

V gene TRBV11-2 combines with J gene TRBJ2-7; the D is unclear. This CDR3 comprises 15 residues. Germline V gene lookup returns CDR1 SGHAT and CDR2 FQNNGV. Trimming took off 6 bases at V and 2 bases at J, with 17 bases between the two ends. CDR3 sequence: CASRSSSGDPYEQYF. The CDR3 nucleotides are TGTGCCAGCAGATCATCCTCGGGCGACCCCTACGAGCAGTACTTC.

Turning to this clone: The same CDR3 can be traced to other DNA sequences in this sample. This sequence joins TRBV27 and TRBJ2-3, with 7 bases that match TRBD2. V lost 4 bases to trimming and J lost 0 bases; unmatched junction nucleotides: 4. The CDR3 has 15 residues. Germline CDR1 is MNHEY and CDR2 is SMNVEV (reference sequence). This CDR3 is CASSYLADSTDTQYF. The CDR3 nucleotides are TGTGCCAGCAGTTACCTAGCGGATAGCACAGATACGCAGTATTTT.

The rearrangement links TRBV14 to TRBJ2-1, with no clear D. The CDR3 extends over 15 amino acids. Per germline, CDR1 SGHDN and CDR2 FVKESK. V gave up 2 bases and J gave up 4 bases, with 12 bases separating them. CDR3 nucleotides: TGTGCCAGCAGCCAAATCAGAGCAGGTTACAATGAGCAGTTCTTC. This encodes CASSQIRAGYNEQFF.

The V gene is TRBV7-2, the J gene TRBJ2-5; D gene ambiguous. Trimming left V 4 bases short and J 5 bases short, with 14 bases between. The CDR3 extends over 14 amino acids. Germline V CDR1 and CDR2: SGHTA, FQGNSA. CDR3 DNA sequence: TGTGCCAGCAGCTCAATGGCAATGCGGGAGACCCAGTACTTC. Translated: CASSSMAMRETQYF.

The chain links TRBV7-9 to TRBJ2-2, with TRBD1 matching over 9 bases. The junction had 16 bases not matched to a gene; V was cut back by 6 bases and J by 8 bases. Germline V gene sequence: CDR1 SEHNR, CDR2 FQNEAQ (reference sequence). This CDR3 is built from 17 residues. The CDR3 here is CASSGKVGQGIWGELFF. As DNA, the CDR3 is TGTGCCAGCAGTGGGAAAGTTGGACAGGGGATTTGGGGGGAGCTGTTTTTT.

The table lists this clone with a count of one. The chain carries TRBV28 and TRBJ2-7, with D possibly TRBD1 on 6 matching bases. The CDR3 spans 14 residues. Trimming stripped 7 bases from V and 2 bases from J, with 15 bases between. The germline CDR1 and CDR2 sequences are MDHEN and SYDVKM. CDR3 sequence (DNA): TGTGCCAGCATCCGAGTAGGGGACACCTACGAGCAGTACTTC. Its protein product is CASIRVGDTYEQYF. Filled out from reference TRBV28 and TRBJ2-7, the complete variable domain reads DVKVTQSSRYLVKRTGEKVFLECVQDMDHENMFWYRQDPGLGLRLIYFSYDVKMKEKGDIPEGYSVSREKKERFSLILESASTNQTSMYLCASIRVGDTYEQYFGPGTRLTVT.

As regards this clone: The same CDR3 arises from other DNA sequences in this sample as well. This chain joins TRBV9 and TRBJ2-1; D is uncertain. This CDR3 contains 13 residues. CDR1 SGDLS and CDR2 YYNGEE come from the germline V gene. V was pared by 0 bases and J by 5 bases, with 6 bases between. The CDR3 reads CASSVVDDNEQFF. Written as DNA, the CDR3 is TGTGCCAGCAGCGTAGTAGATGACAATGAGCAGTTCTTC.

The chain links TRBV9 to TRBJ2-7; TRBD1 matches 12 bases. Germline assignment: CDR1 SGDLS and CDR2 YYNGEE. This CDR3 has 17 residues. V was pared by 5 bases and J by 4 bases, with 13 bases of the junction left unmatched. The CDR3 region is CASSHGTGGATYYEQYF. Written as DNA, the CDR3 is TGTGCCAGCAGTCACGGGACAGGGGGCGCCACCTATTACGAGCAGTACTTC.

The genes are TRBV4-1 and TRBJ2-7; TRBD1 matches at 7 bases. The CDR3 length is 16 residues. Germline CDR1 and CDR2: MGHRA and YSYEKL. After removal of 4 bases from V and 3 bases from J, the junction contained 12 bases not matched to a gene. The CDR3 bases are TGCGCCAGCAGCCCTAGAGGGACAGCCAATTACTACGAGCAGTACTTC. Its translation is CASSPRGTANYYEQYF.

This sequence joins TRBV10-2 and TRBJ1-1, with D uncertain. From germline, CDR1 is WSHSY and CDR2 SAAADI. The CDR3 covers 12 residues. Trimming removed 7 bases from V and 5 bases from J, with 11 bases in between. This CDR3 is CASKEVGTEAFF. The CDR3 nucleotides read TGCGCCAGCAAGGAGGTGGGGACTGAAGCTTTCTTT.

The J gene is TRBJ2-7, the V gene TRBV2, with a weak D call TRBD1 (6 bases). This CDR3 is 13 amino acids long. Trimming stripped 3 bases from V and 7 bases from J, with 13 bases between. Germline-derived CDR1 and CDR2 are SNHLY and FYNNEI. The CDR3 region has the DNA TGTGCCAGCAGTGAGGGGGCAGGGGAGGAGCAGTACTTC. This gives the protein CASSEGAGEEQYF.

This clone was observed a handful of times. The CDR3 region is CASSRGISAYEQYF. Written as DNA, the CDR3 is TGTGCCAGCAGCCGGGGCATATCGGCGTACGAGCAGTACTTC. V usage is TRBV7-8 and J usage is TRBJ2-7; perhaps D is TRBD1 or TRBD2 (5 bases each). The CDR3 consists of 14 residues. The germline V and J ends were trimmed by 5 bases and 4 bases, with 15 bases remaining between them. Germline values: CDR1 SGHVS, CDR2 FQNEAQ.

A note on this clone: The same CDR3 arises from other DNA sequences in this sample as well. V and J are TRBV11-2 and TRBJ1-1; 7 bases are shared with TRBD1. CDR1 and CDR2 (germline): SGHAT, FQNNGV. V was pared by 5 bases and J by 5 bases, with 2 bases of the junction left unmatched. CDR3 length: 12 amino acids. Here the CDR3 DNA reads TGTGCCAGCAGCAACAGGGGAACTGAAGCTTTCTTT. Translation gives CASSNRGTEAFF.

The chain is built from TRBV6-5 and TRBJ2-3, with D possibly matching TRBD1 (5 bases). CDR1 and CDR2 from the germline V gene are MNHEY and SVGAGI. This CDR3 is 14 amino acids long. Trimming removed 6 bases from V and 8 bases from J, with 18 bases in between. This CDR3 is CASRAGFPYATQYF. CDR3 nucleotides: TGTGCCAGCAGGGCAGGGTTTCCCTATGCTACGCAGTATTTT.

This rearrangement joins TRBV27 to TRBJ2-1, with D possibly matching TRBD2 (5 bases). Trimming cost V 5 bases and J 13 bases, with 18 bases left between them. Germline CDR1 is MNHEY and CDR2 is SMNVEV (reference sequence). CDR3 length: 13 residues. CDR3 loop: CASSLTLGQTQFF. CDR3 in DNA: TGTGCCAGCAGTCTCACACTAGGCCAGACTCAGTTCTTC.

The chain joins TRBV29-1 to TRBJ2-1, with a tentative D call TRBD1 (5 bases). The CDR3 sequence is 14 residues long. V lost 8 bases, J lost 0 bases, and 14 bases lay in between. From germline, CDR1 is SQVTM and CDR2 ANQGSEA. The CDR3: CSTTESHSYNEQFF. The CDR3, as DNA: TGCAGCACGACAGAGTCCCACTCCTACAATGAGCAGTTCTTC.

The chain carries TRBV6-6 and TRBJ2-4, with D perhaps TRBD2 (6 bases). Germline V gives CDR1 MNHNY, CDR2 SVGAGI (reference sequence). Trimming took 5 bases from V and 0 from J, leaving 11 bases between them. The CDR3 sequence is 15 residues long. The CDR3: CASSQGLIAKNIQYF. CDR3 sequence (DNA): TGTGCCAGCAGTCAGGGACTTATAGCCAAAAACATTCAGTACTTC.

V and J are TRBV9 and TRBJ2-5, with 15 bases that match TRBD2. V was pared by 5 bases and J by 4 bases, with 3 bases of the junction left unmatched. Germline CDR1 is SGDLS and CDR2 is YYNGEE. This CDR3 is 15 amino acids long. CDR3: CASSGTSGRSETQYF. DNA of the CDR3: TGTGCCAGCAGTGGGACTAGCGGGAGGTCAGAGACCCAGTACTTC.

The V and J genes are TRBV27 and TRBJ1-1; D is perhaps TRBD1 (5 bases). Trimming shortened V by 2 bases and J by 0 bases, and 10 bases separated the two germline ends. The germline V gene encodes CDR1 MNHEY and CDR2 SMNVEV (reference sequence). The CDR3 length is 15 residues. This CDR3 is CASSLRQTMNTEAFF. For the CDR3, the DNA is TGTGCCAGCAGTTTACGACAGACCATGAACACTGAAGCTTTCTTT.